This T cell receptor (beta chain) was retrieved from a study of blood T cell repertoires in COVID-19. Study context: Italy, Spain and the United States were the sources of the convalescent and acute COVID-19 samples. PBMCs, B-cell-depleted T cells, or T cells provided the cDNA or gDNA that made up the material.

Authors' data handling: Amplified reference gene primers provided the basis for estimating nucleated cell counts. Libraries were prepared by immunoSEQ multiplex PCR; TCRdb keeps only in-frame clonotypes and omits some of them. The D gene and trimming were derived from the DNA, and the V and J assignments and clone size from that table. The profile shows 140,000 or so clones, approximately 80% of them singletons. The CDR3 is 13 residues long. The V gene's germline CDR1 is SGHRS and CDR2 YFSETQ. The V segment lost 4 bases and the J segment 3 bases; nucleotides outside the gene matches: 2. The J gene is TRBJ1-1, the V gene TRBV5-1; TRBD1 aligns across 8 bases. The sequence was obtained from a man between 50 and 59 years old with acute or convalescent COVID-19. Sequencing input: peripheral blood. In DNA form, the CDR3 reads TGCGCCAGCAGCCCACAGGGGGACACTGAAGCTTTCTTT. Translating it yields CASSPQGDTEAFF.